This entry describes one TCR beta chain. What this receptor recognizes is not known. No base qualities exist here, and no much larger clone lies one base off it. Per the publication, the time point label means: baseline before first vaccination. Samples from vaccinated people were obtained from the UK trials COV001 and COV002, which included a single-blind randomized controlled phase 2/3 trial of AZD1222 (ChAdOx1 nCoV-19) in healthy adults. Trial participant PBMC samples were collected at day 0 and day 28 after the second dose for TCRbeta chain sequencing. Reading from cysteine to phenylalanine, the CDR3 counts 14 amino acids. CDR3 DNA only is kept here, 42 bases in frame from base 1. The germline V gene gives CDR1 as MNHEY and CDR2 as SVGAGI. The junction carries 14 bases between V and J, which are trimmed by 7 bases and 1 base respectively. The CDR3 regions of human TCRbeta chains were analyzed by immunosequencing. The authors' analysis ran thus. TCRs in the repertoires were compared against a reference library of SARS-CoV-2-specific TCRs that had been generated with the MIRA antigen-specificity platform. Breadth was defined as the fraction of unique TCRs that were SARS-CoV-2-associated, and depth was defined as the fraction of total T cells that were SARS-CoV-2-associated. Using the MIRA data, every spike-specific TCR was mapped to the spike region that the TCR reacted to and assigned to either a CD4 or a CD8 class. Log10-transformed breadth and depth values were compared by one-way ANOVA with Sidak's multiple comparisons tests. TCRdb retrieved this table from immuneACCESS and kept in-frame rearrangements only. Not all clones are present; in checked studies, unresolved V genes account for under half, and no reason is known for the remainder. From that table come the V and J calls and clone size; the DNA was used to work out D and trimming. Within this sample are over 100,000 clones, with about 88% of them counted one time only. Clones ranked in the top ten supply around a sixth of the sample.

The data were taken from a study of T cell responses to AZD1222 COVID-19 vaccine (dated by TCRdb to the early 2020s). Background for the entire study: AZD1222 recipients with second doses at about 4 weeks or about 12 weeks were pooled, because spike-specific TCR depth and breadth did not differ between schedules. Trial participants were enrolled by age into 18-55, 56-69 and 70-plus year subgroups, with approximately 160, 26 and 62 TCR-sequenced participants respectively. A total of about 230 trial participants underwent TCR sequencing, of whom some 210 received two doses of AZD1222 and about 26 received two doses of the MenACWY control vaccine.

What the study reported, not specific to this receptor: The vaccine-associated CD4 TCRs covered the entire spike protein, and the dominant responses fell in regions 160-218 and 743-854. Because no day 14 peak-response samples were available, repertoires were characterized only after the peak T cell response. Participants were mostly white British and included more females than males, and it was suggested by the authors that clonal diversity may have been underestimated. A significant rise in spike-specific TCR breadth and depth was observed after two AZD1222 doses relative to day 0 and relative to MenACWY recipients. Epitopes outside the regions mutated in the B.1.351 and B.1.1.7 variants were reportedly recognized by nearly half of the unique spike-specific TCRs. In the small 56-69-year group, the increase in depth fell short of significance, most likely because of low power. Conclusions about previously exposed vaccinees were limited because only six AZD1222 recipients were SARS-CoV-2 seropositive at baseline.

The sequence joins TRBV6-5 to TRBJ2-7, with the D gene too uncertain to name. This TCR came from an adult in good health. The specimen was peripheral blood, collected on day 0 of AZD1222 vaccination. The DNA sequence is TGTGCCAGCACCCAGACCTGGGGTTCCTACGAGCAGTACTTC. Its protein is CASTQTWGSYEQYF.